This TCR beta chain was documented in a study of prognosis after radiotherapy for stage I lung cancer. At the level of the study: Oligometastatic NSCLC after surgical resection of the primary tumor was present in roughly five patients, while newly diagnosed primary stage I lung tumors were present in 11 to 15.

In regard to this clonotype: This may stem from a read error, because a much larger clone lies one nucleotide away.

Genomic DNA was subjected to two-round multiplex PCR for amplification of TCR beta CDR3. Amplification in first-round PCR relied on primers specific to each TRBV and TRBJ gene. TCRdb reprocessed the multiplex PCR reads with MiXCR, giving one entry per CDR3 protein. This table has some 34,000 distinct CDR3 sequences, around 30% appearing once. CDR1 is SGHDT, CDR2 YYEEEE, per germline. This CDR3 is 15 amino acids long. Trimming cost V 1 base and J 4 bases; bases outside gene matches: 5. The receptor was derived from a donor over 45 with non-small cell lung cancer. The sample in question was PBMCs, obtained before or after stereotactic body radiation therapy (not recorded which). The J gene is TRBJ2-1, the V gene TRBV5-6, with TRBD2 identical over 7 bases. The CDR3 coding sequence is TGTGCCAGCAGCTTGAGCGGGGTGTATTACAATGAGCAGTTCTTC. Translating gives CASSLSGVYYNEQFF.